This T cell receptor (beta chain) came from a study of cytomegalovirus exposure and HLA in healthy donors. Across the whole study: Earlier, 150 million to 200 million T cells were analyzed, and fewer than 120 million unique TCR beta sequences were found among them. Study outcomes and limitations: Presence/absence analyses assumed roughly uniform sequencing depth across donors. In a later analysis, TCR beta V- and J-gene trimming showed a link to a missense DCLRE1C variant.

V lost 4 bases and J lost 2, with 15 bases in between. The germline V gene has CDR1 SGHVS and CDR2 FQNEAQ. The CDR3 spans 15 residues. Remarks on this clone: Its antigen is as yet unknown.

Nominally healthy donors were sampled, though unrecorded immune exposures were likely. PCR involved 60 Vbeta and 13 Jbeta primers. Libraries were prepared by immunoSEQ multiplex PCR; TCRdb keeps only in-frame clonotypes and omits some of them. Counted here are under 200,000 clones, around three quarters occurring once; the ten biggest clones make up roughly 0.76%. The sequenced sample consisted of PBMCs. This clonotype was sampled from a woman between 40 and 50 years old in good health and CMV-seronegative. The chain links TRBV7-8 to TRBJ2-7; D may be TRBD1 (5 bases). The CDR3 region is CASSSPRAQTYEQYF. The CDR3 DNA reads TGTGCCAGCAGCTCGCCCAGGGCCCAAACCTACGAGCAGTACTTC.